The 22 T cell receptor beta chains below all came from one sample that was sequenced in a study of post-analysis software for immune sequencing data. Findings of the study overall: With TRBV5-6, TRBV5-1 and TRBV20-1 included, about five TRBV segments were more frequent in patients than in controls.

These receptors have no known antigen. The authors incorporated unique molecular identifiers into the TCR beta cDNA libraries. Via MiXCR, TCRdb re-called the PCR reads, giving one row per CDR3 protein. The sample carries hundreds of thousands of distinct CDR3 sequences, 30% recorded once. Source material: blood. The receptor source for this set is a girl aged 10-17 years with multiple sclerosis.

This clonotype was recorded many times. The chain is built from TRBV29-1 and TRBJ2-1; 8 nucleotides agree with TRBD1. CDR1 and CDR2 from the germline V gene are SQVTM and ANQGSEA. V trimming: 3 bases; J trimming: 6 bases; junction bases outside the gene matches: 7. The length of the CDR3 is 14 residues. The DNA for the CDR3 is TGCAGCGTTGACGAGACAGGGGCCAGCAATGAGCAGTTCTTC. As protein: CSVDETGASNEQFF.

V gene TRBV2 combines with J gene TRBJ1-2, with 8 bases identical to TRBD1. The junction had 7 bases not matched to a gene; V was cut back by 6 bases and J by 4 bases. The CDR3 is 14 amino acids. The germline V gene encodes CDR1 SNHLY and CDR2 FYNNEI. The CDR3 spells CASRGTGLAYGYTF. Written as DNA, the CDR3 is TGTGCCAGCAGGGGGACAGGCCTCGCCTATGGCTACACCTTC.

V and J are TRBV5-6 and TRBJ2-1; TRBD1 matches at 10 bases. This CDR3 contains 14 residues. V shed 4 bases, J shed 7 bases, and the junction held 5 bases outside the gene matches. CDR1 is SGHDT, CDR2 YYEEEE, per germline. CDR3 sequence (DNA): TGTGCCAGCAGCCACCCGGGACAGGGGAATGAGCAGTTCTTC. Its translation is CASSHPGQGNEQFF.

The CDR3 nucleotides are TGTGCCAGCAGTTTTGAAGGGGGCGAGCAGTACTTC. Its translation is CASSFEGGEQYF. The chain joins TRBV12-3 or TRBV12-4 to TRBJ2-7, with D possibly TRBD1 on 6 matching bases. V lost 3 bases to trimming and J lost 6 bases, with 9 bases between them. CDR3 length equals 12 residues.

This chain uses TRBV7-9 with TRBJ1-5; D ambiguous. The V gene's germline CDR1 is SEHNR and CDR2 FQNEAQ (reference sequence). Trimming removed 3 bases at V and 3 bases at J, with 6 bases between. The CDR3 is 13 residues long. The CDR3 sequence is CASSFGNNQPQHF. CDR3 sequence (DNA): TGTGCCAGCAGCTTCGGCAACAATCAGCCCCAGCATTTT. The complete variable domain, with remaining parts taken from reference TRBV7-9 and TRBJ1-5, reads DTGVSQNPRHKITKRGQNVTFRCDPISEHNRLYWYRQTLGQGPEFLTYFQNEAQLEKSRLLSDRFSAERPKGSFSTLEIQRTEQGDSAMYLCASSFGNNQPQHFGDGTRLSIL.

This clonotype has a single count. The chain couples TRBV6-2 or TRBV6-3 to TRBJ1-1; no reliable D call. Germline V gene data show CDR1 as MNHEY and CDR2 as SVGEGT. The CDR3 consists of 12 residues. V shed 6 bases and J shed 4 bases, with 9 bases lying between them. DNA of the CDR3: TGTGCCAGCAGCCGCCGTACCACTGAAGCTTTCTTT. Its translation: CASSRRTTEAFF.

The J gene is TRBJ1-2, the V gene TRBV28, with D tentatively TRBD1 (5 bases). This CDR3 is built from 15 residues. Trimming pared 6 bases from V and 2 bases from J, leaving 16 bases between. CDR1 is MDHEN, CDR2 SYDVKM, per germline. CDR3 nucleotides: TGTGCCAGCAGCCCCACCCGGGGGGTAAACTATGGCTACACCTTC. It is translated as CASSPTRGVNYGYTF.

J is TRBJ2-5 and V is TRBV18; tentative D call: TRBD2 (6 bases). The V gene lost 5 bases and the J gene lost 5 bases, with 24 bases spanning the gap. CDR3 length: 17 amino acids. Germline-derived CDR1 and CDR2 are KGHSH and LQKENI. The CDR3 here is CASSSSTRTGMWETQYF. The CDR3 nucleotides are TGTGCCAGCTCATCTTCGACTAGAACCGGGATGTGGGAGACCCAGTACTTC.

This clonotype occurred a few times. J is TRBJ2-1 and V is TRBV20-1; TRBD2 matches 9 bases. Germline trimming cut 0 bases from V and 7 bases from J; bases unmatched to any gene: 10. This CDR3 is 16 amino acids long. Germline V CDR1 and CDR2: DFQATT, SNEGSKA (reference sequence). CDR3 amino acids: CSARDRRRGGGNEQFF. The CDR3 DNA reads TGCAGTGCTAGAGATCGAAGGCGGGGGGGCGGGAATGAGCAGTTCTTC.

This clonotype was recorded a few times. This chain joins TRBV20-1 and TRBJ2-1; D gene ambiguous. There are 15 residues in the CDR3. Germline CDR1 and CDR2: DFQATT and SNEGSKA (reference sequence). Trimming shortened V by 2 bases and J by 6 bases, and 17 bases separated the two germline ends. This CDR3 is CSARIGVYPLNEQFF. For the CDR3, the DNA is TGCAGTGCTAGAATCGGAGTCTACCCCCTCAATGAGCAGTTCTTC.

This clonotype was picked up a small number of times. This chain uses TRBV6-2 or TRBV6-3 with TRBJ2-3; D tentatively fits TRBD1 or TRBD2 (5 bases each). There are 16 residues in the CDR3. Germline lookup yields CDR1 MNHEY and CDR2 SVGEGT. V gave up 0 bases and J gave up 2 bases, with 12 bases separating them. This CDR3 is CASSYSGVGTTDTQYF. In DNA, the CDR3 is TGTGCCAGCAGTTACTCAGGGGTTGGGACCACAGATACGCAGTATTTT.

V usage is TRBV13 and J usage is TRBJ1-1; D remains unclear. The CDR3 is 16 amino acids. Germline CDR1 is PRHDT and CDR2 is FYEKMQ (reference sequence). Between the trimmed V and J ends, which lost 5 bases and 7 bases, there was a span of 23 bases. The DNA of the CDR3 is TGTGCCAGCAGCACAAGCGGCGTAGTGCGTGGGAGTGAAGCTTTCTTT. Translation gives CASSTSGVVRGSEAFF.

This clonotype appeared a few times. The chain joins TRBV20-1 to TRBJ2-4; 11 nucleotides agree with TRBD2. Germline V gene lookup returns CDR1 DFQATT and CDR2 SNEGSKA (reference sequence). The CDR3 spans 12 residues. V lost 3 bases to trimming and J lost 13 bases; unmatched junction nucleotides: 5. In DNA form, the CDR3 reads TGCAGTGCTAGCCTACTAGCGGGGGAGCAGTACTTC. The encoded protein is CSASLLAGEQYF.

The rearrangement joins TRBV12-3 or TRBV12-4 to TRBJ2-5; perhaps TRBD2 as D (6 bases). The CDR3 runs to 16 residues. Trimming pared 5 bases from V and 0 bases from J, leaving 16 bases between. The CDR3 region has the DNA TGTGCCAGCAGTCAGGGCCGCGGGGTCGACCAAGAGACCCAGTACTTC. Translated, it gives CASSQGRGVDQETQYF.

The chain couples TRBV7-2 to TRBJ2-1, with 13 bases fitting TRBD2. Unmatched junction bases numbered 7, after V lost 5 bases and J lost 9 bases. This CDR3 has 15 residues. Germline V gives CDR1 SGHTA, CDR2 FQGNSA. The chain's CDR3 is CASSQRTSGRVEQFF. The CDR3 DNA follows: TGTGCCAGCAGCCAACGGACTAGCGGGAGAGTTGAGCAGTTCTTC. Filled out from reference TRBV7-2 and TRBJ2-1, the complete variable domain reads GAGVSQSPSNKVTEKGKDVELRCDPISGHTALYWYRQSLGQGLEFLIYFQGNSAPDKSGLPSDRFSAERTGGSVSTLTIQRTQQEDSAVYLCASSQRTSGRVEQFFGPGTRLTVL.

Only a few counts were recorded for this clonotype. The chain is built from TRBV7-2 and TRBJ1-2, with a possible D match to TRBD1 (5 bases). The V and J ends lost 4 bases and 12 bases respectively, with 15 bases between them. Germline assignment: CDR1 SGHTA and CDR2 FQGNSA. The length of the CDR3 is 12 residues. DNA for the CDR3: TGTGCCAGCAGCTCCAGGGCGCGGGGCCACACCTTC. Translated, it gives CASSSRARGHTF.

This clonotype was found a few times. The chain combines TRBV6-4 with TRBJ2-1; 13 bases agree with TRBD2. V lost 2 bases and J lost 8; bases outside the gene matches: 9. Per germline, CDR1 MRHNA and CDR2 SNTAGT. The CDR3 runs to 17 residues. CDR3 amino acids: CASSDLGTSGVRHEQFF. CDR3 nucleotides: TGTGCCAGCAGTGACCTTGGGACTAGCGGGGTTCGACATGAGCAGTTCTTC.

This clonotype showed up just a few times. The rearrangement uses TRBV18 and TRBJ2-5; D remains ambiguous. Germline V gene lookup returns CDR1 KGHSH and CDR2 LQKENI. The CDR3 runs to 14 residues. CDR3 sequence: CASSPGLLQETQYF. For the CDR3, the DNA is TGTGCTAGCAGCCCCGGCCTACTACAGGAGACCCAGTACTTC.

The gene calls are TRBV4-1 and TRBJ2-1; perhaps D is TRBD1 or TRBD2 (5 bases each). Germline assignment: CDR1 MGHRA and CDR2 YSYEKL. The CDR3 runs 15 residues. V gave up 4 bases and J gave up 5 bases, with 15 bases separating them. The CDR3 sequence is CASSRQPGRDNEQFF. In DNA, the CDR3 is TGCGCCAGCAGCCGCCAGCCAGGGCGGGACAATGAGCAGTTCTTC.

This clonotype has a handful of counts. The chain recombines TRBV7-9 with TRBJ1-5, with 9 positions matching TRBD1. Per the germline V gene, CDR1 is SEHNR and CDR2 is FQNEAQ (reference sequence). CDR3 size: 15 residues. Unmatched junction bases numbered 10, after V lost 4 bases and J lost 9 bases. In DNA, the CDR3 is TGTGCCAGCAGCTGGGACGGGGACAGGGTATTGCCCCAGCATTTT. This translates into CASSWDGDRVLPQHF.

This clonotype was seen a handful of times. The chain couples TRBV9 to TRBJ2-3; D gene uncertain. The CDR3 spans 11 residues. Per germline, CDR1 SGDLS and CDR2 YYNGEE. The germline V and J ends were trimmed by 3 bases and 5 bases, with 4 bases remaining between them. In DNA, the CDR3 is TGTGCCAGCAGCGCGGTAGATACGCAGTATTTT. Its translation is CASSAVDTQYF.

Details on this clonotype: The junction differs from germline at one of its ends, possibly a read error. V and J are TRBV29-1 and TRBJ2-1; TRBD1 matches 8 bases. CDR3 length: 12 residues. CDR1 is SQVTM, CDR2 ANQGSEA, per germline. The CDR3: CSVGQGGDELFF. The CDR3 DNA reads TGCAGCGTAGGACAGGGTGGCGATGAGCTGTTCTTC.